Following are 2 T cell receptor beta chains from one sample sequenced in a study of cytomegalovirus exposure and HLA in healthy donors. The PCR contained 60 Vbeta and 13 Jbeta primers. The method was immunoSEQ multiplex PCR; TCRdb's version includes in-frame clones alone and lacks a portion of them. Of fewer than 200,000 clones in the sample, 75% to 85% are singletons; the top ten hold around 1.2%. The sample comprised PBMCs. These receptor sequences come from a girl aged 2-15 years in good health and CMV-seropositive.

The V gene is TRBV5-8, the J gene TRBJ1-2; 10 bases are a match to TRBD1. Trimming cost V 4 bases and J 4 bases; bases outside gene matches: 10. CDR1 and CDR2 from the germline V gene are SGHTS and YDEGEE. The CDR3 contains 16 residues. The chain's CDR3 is CASSLGFDRGPYGYTF. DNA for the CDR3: TGTGCCAGCAGCCTGGGCTTCGACAGGGGGCCCTATGGCTACACCTTC.

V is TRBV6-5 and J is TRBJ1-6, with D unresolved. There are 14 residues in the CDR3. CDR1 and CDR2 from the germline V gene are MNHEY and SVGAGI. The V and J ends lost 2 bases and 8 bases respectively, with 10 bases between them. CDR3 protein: CASSYIQPYSPLHF. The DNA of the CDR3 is TGTGCCAGCAGTTACATACAGCCATATTCACCCCTCCACTTT.